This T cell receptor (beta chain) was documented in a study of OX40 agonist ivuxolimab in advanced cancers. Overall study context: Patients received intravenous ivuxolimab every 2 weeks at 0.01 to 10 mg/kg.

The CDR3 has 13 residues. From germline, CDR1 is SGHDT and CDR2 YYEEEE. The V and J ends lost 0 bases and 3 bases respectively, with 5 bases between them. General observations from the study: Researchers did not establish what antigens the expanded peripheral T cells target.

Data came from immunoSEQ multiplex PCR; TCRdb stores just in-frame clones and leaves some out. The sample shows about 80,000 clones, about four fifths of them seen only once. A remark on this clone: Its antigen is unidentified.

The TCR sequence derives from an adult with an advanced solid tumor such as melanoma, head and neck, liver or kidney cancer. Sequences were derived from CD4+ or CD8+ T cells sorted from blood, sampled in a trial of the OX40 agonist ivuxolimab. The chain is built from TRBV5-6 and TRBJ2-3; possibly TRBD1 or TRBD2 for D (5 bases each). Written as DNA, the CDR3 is TGTGCCAGCAGCTTGGGGGGGACAGATACGCAGTATTTT. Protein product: CASSLGGTDTQYF. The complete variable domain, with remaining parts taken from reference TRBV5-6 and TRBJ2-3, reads DAGVTQSPTHLIKTRGQQVTLRCSPKSGHDTVSWYQQALGQGPQFIFQYYEEEERQRGNFPDRFSGHQFPNYSSELNVNALLLGDSALYLCASSLGGTDTQYFGPGTRLTVL.